The 3 T cell receptor beta chains reported below all come from one sample, sequenced in a study of T cells in Graves' hyperthyroidism and ophthalmopathy. RNA transcripts were the template for amplifying TCR beta CDR3 regions. Researchers ran a first-round RT-PCR on the TCR CDR3 using the HTBI primer set. One entry per CDR3 protein results from TCRdb running MiXCR on the multiplex PCR reads. This sample has tens of thousands of distinct CDR3 sequences, with approximately 48% found just once. Sequenced input: blood. These TCRs come from a woman aged 45 to 65 with Graves' ophthalmopathy.

This clonotype was counted only a few times. The chain joins TRBV4-1 to TRBJ1-6; 11 bases are a match to TRBD1. This CDR3 region has 19 residues. Germline V gene lookup returns CDR1 MGHRA and CDR2 YSYEKL. V dropped 0 bases and J dropped 6; count of bases not matched to a gene: 10. The CDR3 is CASSQDGRTGGQFNSPLHF. DNA for the CDR3: TGCGCCAGCAGCCAAGATGGGAGGACAGGGGGCCAATTTAATTCACCCCTCCACTTT.

This clonotype was detected many times. The rearrangement links TRBV19 to TRBJ1-1; D unclear. The V gene's germline CDR1 is LNHDA and CDR2 SQIVND (reference sequence). CDR3 length: 12 residues. V lost 10 bases to trimming and J lost 0 bases, with 9 bases between them. In nucleotides, the CDR3 is TGTGCCACACGTGGGGTGAACACTGAAGCTTTCTTT. Amino acid sequence: CATRGVNTEAFF.

V and J are TRBV27 and TRBJ2-1; 11 bases agree with TRBD2. After removal of 6 bases from V and 7 bases from J, the junction contained 8 bases not matched to a gene. The CDR3 extends over 15 amino acids. Germline CDR1 is MNHEY and CDR2 is SMNVEV (reference sequence). DNA of the CDR3: TGTGCCAGCAGGCTAACTAGCGGGAGCGGGAATGAGCAGTTCTTC. Protein: CASRLTSGSGNEQFF.